The 27 T cell receptor beta chains reported below all come from one sample, sequenced in a study of CXCR3-negative and CXCR3-positive naive CD8 T cells. It was by 5' RACE with UMI labels that the TRB cDNA libraries were prepared. Reprocessing the 5' RACE reads, TCRdb reports a single entry for every CDR3 protein and omits DNA. The sample yields 84,000 or so distinct CDR3 sequences, of which the top ten take up more than 1.5%. The specimen sequenced was naive CXCR3- CD8+ T cells from blood. Stated subset: CD45RO-CCR7+CD27+CD95- naive CD8+ T cells lacking CXCR3 (TNR3-). These receptors were obtained from a human donor in good health. Some clones in this sample may be carry-over from other donors' samples.

CDR3 sequence: CASSLARLNTEAFF. The rearrangement uses TRBV13 and TRBJ1-1. This CDR3 has 14 residues. Germline CDR1 is PRHDT and CDR2 is FYEKMQ (reference sequence). Based on the CDR3 plus reference TRBV13 and TRBJ1-1, the full variable domain is AAGVIQSPRHLIKEKRETATLKCYPIPRHDTVYWYQQGPGQDPQFLISFYEKMQSDKGSIPDRFSAQQFSDYHSELNMSSLELGDSALYFCASSLARLNTEAFFGQGTRLTVV.

The gene calls are TRBV6-6 and TRBJ2-1; lacking DNA, the TRBD2 call made by TCRdb goes unchecked. The length of the CDR3 is 18 residues. CDR1 and CDR2 (germline): MNHNY, SVGAGI (reference sequence). The CDR3 protein is CASSYKTSLAVLYNEQFF.

This chain connects TRBV13 to TRBJ2-7. This CDR3 contains 14 residues. CDR1 PRHDT and CDR2 FYEKMQ come from the germline V gene (reference sequence). CDR3 loop: CASSLGGTPYEQYF.

The rearrangement uses TRBV7-9 and TRBJ2-1; TCRdb reports TRBD2, a call that lacks DNA to check it against. Germline assignment: CDR1 SEHNR and CDR2 FQNEAQ (reference sequence). This CDR3 comprises 13 residues. The CDR3 region is CATSAGGRDEQFF.

The chain is built from TRBV5-1 and TRBJ2-3. CDR1 is SGHRS, CDR2 YFSETQ, per germline. This CDR3 contains 15 residues. CDR3: CASSFAVADTDTQYF.

The rearrangement links TRBV9 to TRBJ2-7. CDR3 length equals 16 residues. The germline gives CDR1 SGDLS, CDR2 YYNGEE. CDR3 sequence reads: CASSVEPAQEAYEQYF.

The chain recombines TRBV5-1 with TRBJ2-7; with no DNA, the TCRdb D assignment of TRBD1 cannot be verified. The germline CDR1 and CDR2 sequences are SGHRS and YFSETQ. The CDR3 runs 14 residues. The CDR3 region is CASSLGGQGYEQYF.

This chain joins TRBV12-3 or TRBV12-4 and TRBJ1-5. The CDR3 is 13 residues long. CDR3 region: CASSPLANQPQHF.

The chain has TRBV7-8 and TRBJ2-3; TCRdb selects TRBD1, and the lack of DNA leaves this call unchecked. Looked up from germline, CDR1 is SGHVS and CDR2 is FQNEAQ. The CDR3 is 13 residues long. The chain's CDR3 is CASSLVRDPTQYF.

The V gene is TRBV20-1, the J gene TRBJ2-5; checking the TCRdb D call of TRBD2 is not possible without DNA. Looked up from germline, CDR1 is DFQATT and CDR2 is SNEGSKA (reference sequence). This CDR3 is built from 17 residues. CDR3 residues: CSAREVDSGRPRETQYF.

The chain combines TRBV11-3 with TRBJ2-3; the D gene TCRdb calls, TRBD1, cannot be checked with no DNA. Per the germline V gene, CDR1 is SGHNT and CDR2 is YENEEA. The CDR3 extends over 13 amino acids. CDR3 sequence: CASSSDRANTQYF. Full variable domain (remainder filled in from reference TRBV11-3 and TRBJ2-3): EAGVVQSPRYKIIEKKQPVAFWCNPISGHNTLYWYLQNLGQGPELLIRYENEEAVDDSQLPKDRFSAERLKGVDSTLKIQPAELGDSAVYLCASSSDRANTQYFGPGTRLTVL.

This chain joins TRBV7-8 and TRBJ2-7; TCRdb outputs TRBD1, but without DNA this stays unchecked. The CDR3 has 15 amino acids. Germline-derived CDR1 and CDR2 are SGHVS and FQNEAQ. This chain's CDR3 is CASSLVLLGDYEQYF.

The gene calls are TRBV29-1 and TRBJ1-4. There are 14 residues in the CDR3. Germline V gives CDR1 SQVTM, CDR2 ANQGSEA. CDR3 protein: CSVEEEGRNEKLFF.

The V and J genes are TRBV28 and TRBJ2-7; without DNA, the TCRdb call of TRBD2 cannot be checked. The length of the CDR3 is 14 residues. Germline V gene lookup returns CDR1 MDHEN and CDR2 SYDVKM. This CDR3 reads CASTPAGTTYEQYF.

The rearrangement links TRBV27 to TRBJ2-3; TCRdb's D gene call, TRBD2, goes unchecked for lack of DNA. The CDR3 is 14 residues long. The germline gives CDR1 MNHEY, CDR2 SMNVEV (reference sequence). This CDR3 reads CASIGGAQPDTQYF.

This chain joins TRBV4-3 and TRBJ2-7; as DNA is missing, the TRBD2 call by TCRdb cannot be tested. The CDR3 has 17 residues. In germline, CDR1 is LGHNA, CDR2 YSLEER. The CDR3 loop reads CASSQDPPSGGPYEQYF.

The rearrangement joins TRBV27 to TRBJ2-1. Germline CDR1 MNHEY, CDR2 SMNVEV (reference sequence). The CDR3 loop spans 14 amino acids. The CDR3: CASSVRGSYNEQFF.

This chain connects TRBV5-5 to TRBJ2-3; TCRdb gives TRBD2 as the D gene, but with no DNA this cannot be confirmed. Germline V CDR1 and CDR2: SGHKS, YYEKEE (reference sequence). The CDR3 sequence is 15 residues long. The CDR3 sequence is CASSLGPGLTDTQYF.

The chain is built from TRBV24-1 and TRBJ2-3; there is no DNA to check the TCRdb D call of TRBD1. This CDR3 has 13 residues. Germline lookup yields CDR1 KGHDR and CDR2 SFDVKD. CDR3: CATFNGRGDTQYF.

The gene calls are TRBV12-3 or TRBV12-4 and TRBJ2-1; the D call of TRBD1 rests on TCRdb alone, since no DNA is present to check it. The CDR3 contains 15 residues. The CDR3 protein is CASSPNPTGYNEQFF.

The CDR3 protein is CASSQHRDNLEQYF. The rearrangement links TRBV23-1 to TRBJ2-7; the D call from TCRdb, TRBD1, cannot be confirmed without DNA. TRBV23-1 counts as an open reading frame of uncertain function. CDR3 size: 14 residues.

The V call is TRBV24-1, the J call TRBJ1-1; TCRdb proposes TRBD1, but this gene call is untestable without DNA. Germline CDR1 reads KGHDR; CDR2 reads SFDVKD. CDR3 length: 13 residues. The CDR3 loop reads CATSDLTGTEAFF.

V gene TRBV29-1 combines with J gene TRBJ1-1; TCRdb selects TRBD1, and the lack of DNA leaves this call unchecked. Germline lookup yields CDR1 SQVTM and CDR2 ANQGSEA. This CDR3 is built from 13 residues. CDR3: CSAEQGFNTEAFF. Using reference TRBV29-1 and TRBJ1-1 for the parts outside the CDR3, the full variable domain is SAVISQKPSRDICQRGTSLTIQCQVDSQVTMMFWYRQQPGQSLTLIATANQGSEATYESGFVIDKFPISRPNLTFSTLTVSNMSPEDSSIYLCSAEQGFNTEAFFGQGTRLTVV.

The chain couples TRBV29-1 to TRBJ1-2; without DNA, the TCRdb call of TRBD1 cannot be checked. Germline CDR1 SQVTM, CDR2 ANQGSEA. This CDR3 comprises 11 residues. The CDR3 protein is CSVAGGHGYTF.

The chain employs TRBV14 and TRBJ2-5; TCRdb calls TRBD1, which cannot be checked without DNA. Looked up from germline, CDR1 is SGHDN and CDR2 is FVKESK. The CDR3 length is 15 residues. The CDR3 protein is CASSLIGQGWETQYF.

The rearrangement uses TRBV29-1 and TRBJ2-5; TCRdb calls TRBD1, which cannot be checked without DNA. Germline CDR1 is SQVTM and CDR2 is ANQGSEA. This CDR3 spans 14 amino acids. This CDR3 is CSVPQRGGGETQYF.

This chain uses TRBV29-1 with TRBJ1-1. This CDR3 is built from 12 residues. Germline CDR1 and CDR2: SQVTM and ANQGSEA. CDR3 region: CTRRTMNTEAFF.